This T cell receptor beta chain originates from a study of glioma-infiltrating T cells. Ten or more counts support this clonotype. The antigen is not known. V was pared by 3 bases and J by 2 bases, with 15 bases of the junction left unmatched. Per germline, CDR1 DFQATT and CDR2 SNEGSKA (reference sequence). The CDR3 is made up of 19 amino acids. Amplification of TCR alpha and beta CDR3 regions from RNA used iRepertoire nested multiplex PCR. Input was roughly 95-450 ng of tissue mRNA or PBMC total RNA. TCRdb reprocessed the multiplex PCR reads via MiXCR and lists one record per CDR3 protein. This sample has some 190,000 distinct CDR3 sequences, with 30% to 40% found just once. Whole-study findings and limits: Above-expected tissue-blood divergence occurred in all gliomas, most in low-grade ones. CDR3 overlap between tissue and blood was very small.

The J gene is TRBJ2-3, the V gene TRBV20-1; 12 bases fit TRBD2. The receptor's source is a human donor with low-grade glioma or glioblastoma, undergoing nonglioma brain surgery, or in good health (not recorded which). Sequences were obtained from glioma tissue, nonneoplastic brain tissue, or PBMCs (not recorded which). The CDR3 DNA is TGCAGTGCTAGTAACCGACTAGCGGGAGCCCTACGTTCCACAGATACGCAGTATTTT. Amino acids: CSASNRLAGALRSTDTQYF.